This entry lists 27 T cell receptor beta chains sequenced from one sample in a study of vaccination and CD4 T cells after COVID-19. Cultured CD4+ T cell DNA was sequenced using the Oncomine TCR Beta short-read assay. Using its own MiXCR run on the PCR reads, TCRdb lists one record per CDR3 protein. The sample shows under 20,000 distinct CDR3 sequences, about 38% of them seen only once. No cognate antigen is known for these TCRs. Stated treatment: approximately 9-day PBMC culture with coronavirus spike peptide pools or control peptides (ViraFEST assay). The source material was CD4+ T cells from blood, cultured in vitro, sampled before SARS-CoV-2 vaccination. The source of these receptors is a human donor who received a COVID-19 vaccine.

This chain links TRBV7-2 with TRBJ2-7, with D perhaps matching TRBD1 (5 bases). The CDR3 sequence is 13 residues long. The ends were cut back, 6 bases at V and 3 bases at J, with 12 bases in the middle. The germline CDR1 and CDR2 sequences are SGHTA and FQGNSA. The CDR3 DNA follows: TGTGCCAGCAGACACGACCAGGGCTACGAGCAGTACTTC. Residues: CASRHDQGYEQYF.

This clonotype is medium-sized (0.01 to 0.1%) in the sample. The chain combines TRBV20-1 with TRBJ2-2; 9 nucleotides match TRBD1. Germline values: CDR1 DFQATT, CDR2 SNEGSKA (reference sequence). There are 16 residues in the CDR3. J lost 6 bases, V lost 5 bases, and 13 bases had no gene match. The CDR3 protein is CSAGVSGTGRSGELFF. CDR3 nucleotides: TGCAGTGCTGGGGTTTCCGGGACAGGGAGGTCCGGGGAGCTGTTTTTT.

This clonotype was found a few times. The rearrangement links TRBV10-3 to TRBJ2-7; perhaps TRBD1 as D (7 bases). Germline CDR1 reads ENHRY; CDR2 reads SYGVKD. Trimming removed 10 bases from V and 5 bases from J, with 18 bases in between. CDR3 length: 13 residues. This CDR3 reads CATRQGREDEQYF. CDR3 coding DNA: TGTGCCACCAGACAGGGAAGGGAGGACGAGCAGTACTTC.

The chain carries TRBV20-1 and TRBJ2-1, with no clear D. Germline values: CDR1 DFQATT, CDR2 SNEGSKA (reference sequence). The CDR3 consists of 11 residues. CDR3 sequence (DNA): TGCAGGGGTGTAGGAGAAAATGAGCAGTTCTTC. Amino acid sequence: CRGVGENEQFF.

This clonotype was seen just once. For the CDR3, the DNA is TGTGCCAGCAGTTTCCTCCAGGGTGGCACCGGGGAGCTGTTTTTT. Translating it yields CASSFLQGGTGELFF. V is TRBV28 and J is TRBJ2-2; a weak D match, TRBD1 (5 bases). The CDR3 runs to 15 residues. V was shortened by 3 bases and J by 4 bases, with 12 bases between the two germline ends. Germline V gives CDR1 MDHEN, CDR2 SYDVKM. The variable domain in full, completed from reference TRBV28 and TRBJ2-2, reads DVKVTQSSRYLVKRTGEKVFLECVQDMDHENMFWYRQDPGLGLRLIYFSYDVKMKEKGDIPEGYSVSREKKERFSLILESASTNQTSMYLCASSFLQGGTGELFFGEGSRLTVL.

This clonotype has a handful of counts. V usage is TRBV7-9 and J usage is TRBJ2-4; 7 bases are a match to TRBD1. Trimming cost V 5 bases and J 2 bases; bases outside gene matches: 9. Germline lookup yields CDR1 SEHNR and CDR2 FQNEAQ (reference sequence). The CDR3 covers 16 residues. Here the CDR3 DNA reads TGTGCCAGCAGCAGCCAGGGGGTCGGGACCAAAAACATTCAGTACTTC. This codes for CASSSQGVGTKNIQYF.

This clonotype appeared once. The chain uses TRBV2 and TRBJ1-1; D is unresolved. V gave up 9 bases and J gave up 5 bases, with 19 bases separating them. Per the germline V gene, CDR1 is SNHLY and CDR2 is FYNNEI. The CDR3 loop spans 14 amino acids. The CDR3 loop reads CARESRVDGTEAFF. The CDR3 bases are TGTGCCAGAGAGTCACGGGTCGATGGGACTGAAGCTTTCTTT.

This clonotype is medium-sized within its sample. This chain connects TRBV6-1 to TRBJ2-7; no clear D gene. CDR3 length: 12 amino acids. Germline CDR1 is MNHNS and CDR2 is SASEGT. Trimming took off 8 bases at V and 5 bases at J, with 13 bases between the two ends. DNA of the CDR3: TGTGCCAGCGGGCAAGTCGGTCACGAGCAGTACTTC. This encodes CASGQVGHEQYF.

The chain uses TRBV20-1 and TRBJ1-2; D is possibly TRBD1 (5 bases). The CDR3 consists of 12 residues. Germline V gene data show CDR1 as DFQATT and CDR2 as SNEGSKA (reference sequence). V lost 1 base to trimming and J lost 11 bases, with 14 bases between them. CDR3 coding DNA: TGCAGTGCTAGAGTGGAGGGGAGGGGTTACACCTTC. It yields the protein CSARVEGRGYTF.

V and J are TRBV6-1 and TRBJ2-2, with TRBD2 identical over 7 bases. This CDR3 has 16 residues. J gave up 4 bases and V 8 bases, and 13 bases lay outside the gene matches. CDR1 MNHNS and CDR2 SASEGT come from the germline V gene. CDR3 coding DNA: TGTGCCAGCCGCGCCGGGCGGGGGAAAGGCACCGGGGAGCTGTTTTTT. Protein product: CASRAGRGKGTGELFF.

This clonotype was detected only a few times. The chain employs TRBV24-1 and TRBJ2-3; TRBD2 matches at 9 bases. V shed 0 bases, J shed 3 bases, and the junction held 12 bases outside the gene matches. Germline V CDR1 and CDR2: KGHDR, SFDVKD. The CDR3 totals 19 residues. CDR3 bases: TGTGCCACCAGTGATTTGCGGGGTAGCGGGGGCGGAGTGACAGATACGCAGTATTTT. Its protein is CATSDLRGSGGGVTDTQYF.

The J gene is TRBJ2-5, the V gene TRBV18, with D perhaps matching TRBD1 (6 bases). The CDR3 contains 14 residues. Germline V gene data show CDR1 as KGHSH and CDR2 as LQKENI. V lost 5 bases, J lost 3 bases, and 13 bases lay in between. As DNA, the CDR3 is TGTGCCAGCTCAACTTACAGGGCTGAAGAGACCCAGTACTTC. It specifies CASSTYRAEETQYF.

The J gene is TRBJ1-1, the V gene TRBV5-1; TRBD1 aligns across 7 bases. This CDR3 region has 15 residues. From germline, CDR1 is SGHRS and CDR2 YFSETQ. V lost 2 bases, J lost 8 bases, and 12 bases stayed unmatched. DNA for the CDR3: TGCGCCAGCAGCTTCCGGACAGGTCGGGGTTCAGAAGCTTTCTTT. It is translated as CASSFRTGRGSEAFF.

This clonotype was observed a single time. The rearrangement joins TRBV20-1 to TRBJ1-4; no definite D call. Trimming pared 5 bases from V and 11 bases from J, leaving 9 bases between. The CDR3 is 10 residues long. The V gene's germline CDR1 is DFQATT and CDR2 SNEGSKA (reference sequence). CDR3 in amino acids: CSAAARKLFF. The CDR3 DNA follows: TGCAGTGCTGCGGCCCGCAAACTGTTTTTT.

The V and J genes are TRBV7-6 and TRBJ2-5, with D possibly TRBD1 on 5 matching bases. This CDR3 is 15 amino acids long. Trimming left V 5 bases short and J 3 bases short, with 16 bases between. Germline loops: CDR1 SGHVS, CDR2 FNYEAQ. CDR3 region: CASSAAGAYEETQYF. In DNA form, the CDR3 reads TGTGCCAGCAGCGCCGCTGGGGCCTACGAAGAGACCCAGTACTTC. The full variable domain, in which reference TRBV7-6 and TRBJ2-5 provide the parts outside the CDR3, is GAGVSQSPRYKVTKRGQDVALRCDPISGHVSLYWYRQALGQGPEFLTYFNYEAQQDKSGLPNDRFSAERPEGSISTLTIQRTEQRDSAMYRCASSAAGAYEETQYFGPGTRLLVL.

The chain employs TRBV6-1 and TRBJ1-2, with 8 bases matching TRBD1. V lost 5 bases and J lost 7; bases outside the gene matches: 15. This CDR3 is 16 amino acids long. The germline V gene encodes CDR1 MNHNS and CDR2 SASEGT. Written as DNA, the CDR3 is TGTGCCAGCAGTCAGATGCAGGGGGCGCGTTCGGGTGGCTACACCTTC. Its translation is CASSQMQGARSGGYTF.

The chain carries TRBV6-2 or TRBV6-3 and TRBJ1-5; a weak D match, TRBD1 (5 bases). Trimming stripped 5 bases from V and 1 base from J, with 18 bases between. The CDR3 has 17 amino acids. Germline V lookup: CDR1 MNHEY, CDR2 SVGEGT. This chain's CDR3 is CASSTPPGTKSNQPQHF. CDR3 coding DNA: TGTGCCAGCAGTACCCCCCCGGGGACGAAGAGCAATCAGCCCCAGCATTTT.

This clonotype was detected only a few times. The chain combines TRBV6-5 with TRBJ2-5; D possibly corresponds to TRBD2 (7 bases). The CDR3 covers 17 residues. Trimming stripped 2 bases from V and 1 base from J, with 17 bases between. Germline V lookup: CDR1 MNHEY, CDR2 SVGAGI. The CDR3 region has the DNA TGTGCCAGCAGTTACACGGGCGGGGGCCCACTCCAAGAGACCCAGTACTTC. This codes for CASSYTGGGPLQETQYF.

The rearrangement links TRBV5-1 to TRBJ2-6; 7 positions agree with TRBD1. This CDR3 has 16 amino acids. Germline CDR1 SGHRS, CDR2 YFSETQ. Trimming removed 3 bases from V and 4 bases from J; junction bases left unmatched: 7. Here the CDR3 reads CASSSGQVSGANVLTF. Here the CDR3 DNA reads TGCGCCAGCAGCTCCGGACAGGTATCGGGGGCCAACGTCCTGACTTTC.

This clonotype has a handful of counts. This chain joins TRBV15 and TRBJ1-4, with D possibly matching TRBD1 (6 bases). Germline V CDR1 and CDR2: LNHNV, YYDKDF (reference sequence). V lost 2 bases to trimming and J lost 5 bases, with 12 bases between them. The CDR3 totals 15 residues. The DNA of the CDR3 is TGTGCCACCAGCAGATTTCTAGGACAGAATGAAAAACTGTTTTTT. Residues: CATSRFLGQNEKLFF.

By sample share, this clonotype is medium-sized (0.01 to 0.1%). The CDR3: CASSEVGLAAYEQYF. The CDR3 DNA follows: TGTGCCAGCAGTGAAGTGGGACTAGCGGCCTACGAGCAGTACTTC. The chain employs TRBV6-1 and TRBJ2-7; TRBD2 agrees at 11 bases. V lost 1 base, J lost 2 bases, and 1 base stayed unmatched. CDR1 is MNHNS and CDR2 is SASEGT in the germline V gene. This CDR3 is built from 15 residues.

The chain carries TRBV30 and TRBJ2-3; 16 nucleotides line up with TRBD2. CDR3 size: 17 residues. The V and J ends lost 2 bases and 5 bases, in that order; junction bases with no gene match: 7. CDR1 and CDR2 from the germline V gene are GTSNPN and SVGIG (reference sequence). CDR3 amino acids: CAWSSPGLAGGLDTQYF. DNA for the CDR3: TGTGCCTGGAGTTCGCCGGGACTAGCGGGGGGGTTAGATACGCAGTATTTT.

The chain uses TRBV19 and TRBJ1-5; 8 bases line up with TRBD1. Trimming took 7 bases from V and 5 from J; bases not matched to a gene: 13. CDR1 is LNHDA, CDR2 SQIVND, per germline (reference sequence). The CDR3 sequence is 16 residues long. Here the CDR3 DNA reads TGTGCCAGTACCATAGCAGGGGGCGCCGAGTATCAGCCCCAGCATTTT. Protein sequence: CASTIAGGAEYQPQHF.

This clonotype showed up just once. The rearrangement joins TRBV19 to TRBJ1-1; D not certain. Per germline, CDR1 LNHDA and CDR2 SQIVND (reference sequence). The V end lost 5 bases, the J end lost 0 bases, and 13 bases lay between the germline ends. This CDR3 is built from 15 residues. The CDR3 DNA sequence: TGTGCCAGTAGTCTGGCAGAGGCCCTGAACACTGAAGCTTTCTTT. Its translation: CASSLAEALNTEAFF.

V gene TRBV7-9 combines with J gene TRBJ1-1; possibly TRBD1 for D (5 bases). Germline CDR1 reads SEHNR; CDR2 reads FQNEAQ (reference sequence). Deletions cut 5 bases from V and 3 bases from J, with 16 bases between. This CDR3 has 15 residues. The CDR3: CASSGIREGDTEAFF. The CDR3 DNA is TGTGCCAGCAGCGGGATCAGGGAAGGTGACACTGAAGCTTTCTTT.

The CDR3 nucleotides read TGCAGTGCCCCGGGACAGGGATACTACGAGCAGTACTTC. Translated: CSAPGQGYYEQYF. This chain uses TRBV20-1 with TRBJ2-7; 9 nucleotides align to TRBD1. J gave up 3 bases and V 6 bases, and 6 bases lay outside the gene matches. This CDR3 has 13 amino acids. CDR1 is DFQATT and CDR2 is SNEGSKA in the germline V gene (reference sequence).

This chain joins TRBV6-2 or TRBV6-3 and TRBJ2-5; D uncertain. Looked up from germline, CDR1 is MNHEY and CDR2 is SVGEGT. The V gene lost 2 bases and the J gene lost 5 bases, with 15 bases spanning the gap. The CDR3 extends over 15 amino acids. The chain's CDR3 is CASSYPPKGGETQYF. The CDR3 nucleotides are TGTGCCAGCAGTTACCCCCCTAAGGGCGGTGAGACCCAGTACTTC.